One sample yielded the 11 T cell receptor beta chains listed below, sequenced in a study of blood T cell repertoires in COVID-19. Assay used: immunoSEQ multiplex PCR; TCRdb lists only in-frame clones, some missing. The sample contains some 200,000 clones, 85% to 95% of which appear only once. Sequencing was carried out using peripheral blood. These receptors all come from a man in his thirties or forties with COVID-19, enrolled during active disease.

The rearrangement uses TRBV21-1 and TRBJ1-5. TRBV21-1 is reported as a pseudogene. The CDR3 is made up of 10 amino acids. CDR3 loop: CSSGNQPQHF. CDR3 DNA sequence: TGTTCGAGTGGCAATCAGCCCCAGCATTTT.

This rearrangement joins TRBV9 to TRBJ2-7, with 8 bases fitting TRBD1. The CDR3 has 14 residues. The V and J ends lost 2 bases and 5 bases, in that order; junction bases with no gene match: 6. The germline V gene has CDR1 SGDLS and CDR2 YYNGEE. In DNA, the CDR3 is TGTGCCAGCAGCGTGACAGGGGCGGAGGACGAGCAGTACTTC. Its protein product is CASSVTGAEDEQYF.

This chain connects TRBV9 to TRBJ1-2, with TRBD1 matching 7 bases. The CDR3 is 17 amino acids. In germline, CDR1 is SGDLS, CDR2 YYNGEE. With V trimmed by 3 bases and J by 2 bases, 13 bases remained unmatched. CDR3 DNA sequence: TGTGCCAGCAGCGCCAGACCCGGGACAGCAATAAACTATGGCTACACCTTC. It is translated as CASSARPGTAINYGYTF.

The CDR3 DNA reads TGTGCCATCAGTGCCAGCGGGGGGGCGTCGGCGGAGACCCAGTACTTC. Translation gives CAISASGGASAETQYF. The V gene is TRBV10-3, the J gene TRBJ2-5, with 10 bases that match TRBD2. V lost 4 bases and J lost 5; bases outside the gene matches: 10. Per germline, CDR1 ENHRY and CDR2 SYGVKD. The CDR3 spans 16 residues.

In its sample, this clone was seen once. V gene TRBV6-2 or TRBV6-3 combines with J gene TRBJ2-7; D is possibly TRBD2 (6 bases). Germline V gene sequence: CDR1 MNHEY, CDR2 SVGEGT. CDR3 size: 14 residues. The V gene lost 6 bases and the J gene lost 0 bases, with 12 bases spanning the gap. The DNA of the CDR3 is TGTGCCAGCAGCCCCCGGCGGGGCTCCTACGAGCAGTACTTC. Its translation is CASSPRRGSYEQYF.

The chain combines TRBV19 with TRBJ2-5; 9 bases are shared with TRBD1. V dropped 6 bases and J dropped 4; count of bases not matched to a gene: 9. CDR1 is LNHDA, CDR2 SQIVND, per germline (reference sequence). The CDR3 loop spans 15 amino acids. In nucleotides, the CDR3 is TGTGCCAGTAGCCTAGGGACAGGGAGCGGAGAGACCCAGTACTTC. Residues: CASSLGTGSGETQYF.

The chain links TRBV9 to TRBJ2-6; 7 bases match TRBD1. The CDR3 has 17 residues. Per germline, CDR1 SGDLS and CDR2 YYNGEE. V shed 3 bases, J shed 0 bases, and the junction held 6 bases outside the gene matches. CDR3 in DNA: TGTGCCAGCAGCGCAAGGACAGGCCCCTCTGGGGCCAACGTCCTGACTTTC. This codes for CASSARTGPSGANVLTF.

The CDR3 here is CASSASGLSSYEQYF. CDR3 bases: TGTGCCAGCAGCGCCTCGGGACTGAGCTCCTACGAGCAGTACTTC. The chain couples TRBV28 to TRBJ2-7, with D maybe TRBD2 (6 bases). The CDR3 totals 15 residues. V shed 6 bases and J shed 0 bases, with 15 bases lying between them. The germline V gene has CDR1 MDHEN and CDR2 SYDVKM.

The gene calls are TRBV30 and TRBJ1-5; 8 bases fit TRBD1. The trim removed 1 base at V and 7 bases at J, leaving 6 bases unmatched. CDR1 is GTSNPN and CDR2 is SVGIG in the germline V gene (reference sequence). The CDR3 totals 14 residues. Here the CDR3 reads CAWSDGQGRQPQHF. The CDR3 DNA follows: TGTGCCTGGAGTGATGGACAGGGTAGGCAGCCCCAGCATTTT.

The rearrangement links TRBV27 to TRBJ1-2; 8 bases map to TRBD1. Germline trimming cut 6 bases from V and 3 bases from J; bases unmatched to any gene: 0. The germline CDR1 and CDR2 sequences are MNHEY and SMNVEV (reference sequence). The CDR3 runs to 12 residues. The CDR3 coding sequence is TGTGCCAGCAGGGGACAGGACTATGGCTACACCTTC. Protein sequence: CASRGQDYGYTF.

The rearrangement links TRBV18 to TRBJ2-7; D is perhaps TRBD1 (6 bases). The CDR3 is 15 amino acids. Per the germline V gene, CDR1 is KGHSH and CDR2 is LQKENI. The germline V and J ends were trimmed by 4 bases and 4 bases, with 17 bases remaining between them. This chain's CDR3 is CASSRGQSSPYEQYF. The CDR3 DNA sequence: TGTGCCAGCTCACGGGGACAATCATCTCCTTACGAGCAGTACTTC.